The 14 T cell receptor beta chains below all came from one sample that was sequenced in a study of liver allograft versus peripheral blood T cells (dated by TCRdb to about 2020). Regarding the research as a whole: In liver transplant recipients, the study looked at T cell receptor repertoires in the peripheral blood and set them against the repertoires found within the transplanted livers.

The reads were generated on an Illumina MiSeq. TCRdb took the public reads, trimmed them with fastp at Q25, ran MiXCR for clone calling and kept in-frame beta chains. Records with the same CDR3 protein are collapsed into one entry carrying the most frequent genes and DNA. The sample has 8,500 to 14,000 distinct CDR3 sequences on record, less than 30% of them singletons. The top ten clones comprise roughly 1.4% of the sample. Receptor source: a human patient who had a liver transplant. After a transplant, some T cells may have been passed on by the graft donor.

A few counts support this clonotype. This chain connects TRBV7-2 to TRBJ2-7, with TRBD2 matching 8 bases. The ends lost 3 bases at V and 3 bases at J; junction bases unmatched: 1. CDR3 length equals 13 residues. In germline, CDR1 is SGHTA, CDR2 FQGNSA. This chain's CDR3 is CASSFGRGYEQYF. CDR3 coding DNA: TGTGCCAGCAGCTTCGGGAGGGGCTACGAGCAGTACTTC.

Within the sample, this clonotype is medium-sized. The chain combines TRBV19 with TRBJ1-3; 8 nucleotides align to TRBD1. The CDR3 has 15 amino acids. Germline CDR1 reads LNHDA; CDR2 reads SQIVND (reference sequence). V shed 7 bases, J shed 3 bases, and the junction held 8 bases outside the gene matches. CDR3 region: CASIADRVRGNTIYF. CDR3 in DNA: TGTGCCAGTATAGCGGACAGGGTCCGTGGAAACACCATATATTTT.

Within the sample, this clonotype is medium-sized (0.01 to 0.1%). This chain uses TRBV15 with TRBJ1-4; possible D gene TRBD1, 5 bases. Germline CDR1 is LNHNV and CDR2 is YYDKDF (reference sequence). V was trimmed by 5 bases and J by 0 bases, leaving 10 bases between them. This CDR3 is built from 15 residues. The CDR3 DNA reads TGTGCCACCAGCGTTCGACAGTCAACTAATGAAAAACTGTTTTTT. This sequence encodes CATSVRQSTNEKLFF.

The V gene is TRBV12-3 or TRBV12-4, the J gene TRBJ1-6, with D hard to call. The CDR3 runs to 12 residues. With 6 bases removed from V and 11 bases from J, the gap between germline ends came to 11 bases. The chain's CDR3 is CASRRNRAPLHF. In DNA, the CDR3 is TGTGCCAGCAGGCGAAACCGGGCACCCCTCCACTTT.

The chain uses TRBV18 and TRBJ2-7; TRBD1 matches 7 bases. J was trimmed by 6 bases and V by 5 bases; bases with no gene match: 7. CDR1 is KGHSH, CDR2 LQKENI, per germline. The CDR3 has 13 amino acids. The CDR3 coding sequence is TGTGCCAGCTCAACCCCCACAGGGGCCGAGCAGTACTTC. Residues: CASSTPTGAEQYF.

This rearrangement joins TRBV18 to TRBJ2-3; perhaps TRBD2 as D (5 bases). Germline assignment: CDR1 KGHSH and CDR2 LQKENI. The CDR3 totals 18 residues. V was pared by 6 bases and J by 3 bases, with 25 bases between. CDR3 amino acids: CASSPPGWIEGRTDTQYF. For the CDR3, the DNA is TGTGCCAGCTCCCCCCCGGGATGGATCGAGGGCCGTACAGATACGCAGTATTTT.

This chain uses TRBV20-1 with TRBJ1-5; D is unresolved. Deletions cut 2 bases from V and 5 bases from J, with 10 bases between. The germline gives CDR1 DFQATT, CDR2 SNEGSKA (reference sequence). CDR3 length: 13 residues. This CDR3 reads CSARPSGYQPQHF. CDR3 in DNA: TGCAGTGCTAGACCCAGTGGGTATCAGCCCCAGCATTTT.

The rearrangement joins TRBV20-1 to TRBJ1-3; D is unresolved. CDR3 length equals 15 residues. CDR1 and CDR2 from the germline V gene are DFQATT and SNEGSKA (reference sequence). Trimming took off 5 bases at V and 0 bases at J, with 14 bases between the two ends. In DNA, the CDR3 is TGCAGTGCTCTTCCCCCGCGTAGCTCTGGAAACACCATATATTTT. This encodes CSALPPRSSGNTIYF.

This sequence joins TRBV5-5 and TRBJ2-1; 11 bases are shared with TRBD2. Germline values: CDR1 SGHKS, CDR2 YYEKEE (reference sequence). Trimming at V came to 5 bases and at J to 6 bases, leaving 7 bases not matched to a gene. This CDR3 region has 15 residues. The CDR3 DNA follows: TGTGCCAGCAGTCAGGGACTAGCGGTCTTCAATGAGCAGTTCTTC. Its protein is CASSQGLAVFNEQFF.

This clonotype is medium-sized. The gene calls are TRBV6-1 and TRBJ1-3, with TRBD1 as a possible D gene (5 bases). With 3 bases removed from V and 3 bases from J, the gap between germline ends came to 9 bases. The length of the CDR3 is 14 residues. CDR1 MNHNS and CDR2 SASEGT come from the germline V gene. The CDR3 DNA reads TGTGCCAGCAGTGATGGGGGTTTTGGAAACACCATATATTTT. Translating it yields CASSDGGFGNTIYF.

This clonotype appeared a few times. The J gene is TRBJ2-7, the V gene TRBV10-3; D not certain. Trimming pared 0 bases from V and 9 bases from J, leaving 6 bases between. Germline assignment: CDR1 ENHRY and CDR2 SYGVKD. This CDR3 comprises 11 residues. CDR3 loop: CAISESESQYF. DNA of the CDR3: TGTGCCATCAGTGAGTCCGAGTCGCAGTACTTC.

The sample holds a few counts of this clonotype. V gene TRBV19 combines with J gene TRBJ2-7; tentative D call: TRBD1 (5 bases). CDR3 length: 15 amino acids. V gave up 3 bases and J gave up 5 bases, with 17 bases separating them. Germline V gene data show CDR1 as LNHDA and CDR2 as SQIVND (reference sequence). CDR3 nucleotide sequence: TGTGCCAGTAGTATCGGCAAGGGGCGGTTCAACGAGCAGTACTTC. It encodes CASSIGKGRFNEQYF. The complete variable domain, with remaining parts taken from reference TRBV19 and TRBJ2-7, reads DGGITQSPKYLFRKEGQNVTLSCEQNLNHDAMYWYRQDPGQGLRLIYYSQIVNDFQKGDIAEGYSVSREKKESFPLTVTSAQKNPTAFYLCASSIGKGRFNEQYFGPGTRLTVT.

In this sample, this clonotype turned up a few times. The rearrangement joins TRBV6-6 to TRBJ2-1, with a weak D call TRBD2 (7 bases). In germline, CDR1 is MNHNY, CDR2 SVGAGI (reference sequence). CDR3 length equals 18 residues. Trimming removed 8 bases from V and 6 bases from J, with 29 bases in between. The CDR3 nucleotides are TGTGCCAGCGGGAGGGGATGGGACTGGGGGAGGGGGGGCAATGAGCAGTTCTTC. Translated, it gives CASGRGWDWGRGGNEQFF.

By share, this clonotype ranks as medium-sized. The rearrangement joins TRBV6-2 or TRBV6-3 to TRBJ1-1; weak D call: TRBD1 (5 bases). The germline gives CDR1 MNHEY, CDR2 SVGEGT. Trimming took 5 bases from V and 8 from J, leaving 18 bases between them. The CDR3 spans 14 residues. The CDR3 sequence is CASSPDERRGEAFF. The CDR3 coding sequence is TGTGCCAGCAGTCCGGACGAAAGGCGGGGGGAAGCTTTCTTT.